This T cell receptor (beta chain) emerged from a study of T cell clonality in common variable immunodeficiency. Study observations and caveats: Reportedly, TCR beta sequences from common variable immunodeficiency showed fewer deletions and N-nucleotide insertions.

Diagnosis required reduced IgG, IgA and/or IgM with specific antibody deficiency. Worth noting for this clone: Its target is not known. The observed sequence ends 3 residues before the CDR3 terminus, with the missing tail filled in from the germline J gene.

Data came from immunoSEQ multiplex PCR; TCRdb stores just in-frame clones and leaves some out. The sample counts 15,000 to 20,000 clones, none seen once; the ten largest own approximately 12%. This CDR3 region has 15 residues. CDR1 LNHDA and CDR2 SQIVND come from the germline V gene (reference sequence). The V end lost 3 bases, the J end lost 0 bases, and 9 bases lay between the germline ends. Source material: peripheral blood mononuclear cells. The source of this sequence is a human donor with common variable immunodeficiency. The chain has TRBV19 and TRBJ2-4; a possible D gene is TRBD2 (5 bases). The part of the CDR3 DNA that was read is TGTGCCAGTAGTATCCCGGGGATAGCCAAAAACATT. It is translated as CASSIPGIAKNI. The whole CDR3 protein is CASSIPGIAKNIQYF.